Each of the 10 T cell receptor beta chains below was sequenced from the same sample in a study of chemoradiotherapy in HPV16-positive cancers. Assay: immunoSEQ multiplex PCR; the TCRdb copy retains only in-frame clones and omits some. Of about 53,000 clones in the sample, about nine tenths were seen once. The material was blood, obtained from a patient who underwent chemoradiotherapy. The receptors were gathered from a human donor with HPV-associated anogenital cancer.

CDR3 sequence: CASSYDSRGQPQHF. CDR3 coding DNA: TGTGCCAGCAGTTACGACTCAAGAGGACAGCCCCAGCATTTT. This chain links TRBV6-5 with TRBJ1-5; D is unclear. V lost 2 bases and J lost 7, with 12 bases in between. The germline gives CDR1 MNHEY, CDR2 SVGAGI. This CDR3 region has 14 residues.

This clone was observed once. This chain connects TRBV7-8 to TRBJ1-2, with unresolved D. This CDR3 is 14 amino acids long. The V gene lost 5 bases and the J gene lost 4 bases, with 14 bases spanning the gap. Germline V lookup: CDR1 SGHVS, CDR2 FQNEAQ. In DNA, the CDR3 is TGTGCCAGCAGCCCCCCCCAGAGCTTCTATGGCTACACCTTC. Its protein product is CASSPPQSFYGYTF. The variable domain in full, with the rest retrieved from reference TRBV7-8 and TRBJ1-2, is GAGVSQSPRYKVAKRGQDVALRCDPISGHVSLFWYQQALGQGPEFLTYFQNEAQLDKSGLPSDRFFAERPEGSVSTLKIQRTQQEDSAVYLCASSPPQSFYGYTFGSGTRLTVV.

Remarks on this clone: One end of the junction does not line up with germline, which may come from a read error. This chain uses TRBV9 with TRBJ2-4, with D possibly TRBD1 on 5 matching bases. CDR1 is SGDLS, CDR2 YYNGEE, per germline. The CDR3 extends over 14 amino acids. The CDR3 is CASSPPTVASALAF. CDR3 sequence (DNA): TGTGCCAGCAGCCCCCCGACAGTCGCCTCAGCTCTTGCATTC. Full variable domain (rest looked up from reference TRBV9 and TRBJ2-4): DSGVTQTPKHLITATGQRVTLRCSPRSGDLSVYWYQQSLDQGLQFLIQYYNGEERAKGNILERFSAQQFPDLHSELNLSSLELGDSALYFCASSPPTVASALAFGAGTRLSVL.

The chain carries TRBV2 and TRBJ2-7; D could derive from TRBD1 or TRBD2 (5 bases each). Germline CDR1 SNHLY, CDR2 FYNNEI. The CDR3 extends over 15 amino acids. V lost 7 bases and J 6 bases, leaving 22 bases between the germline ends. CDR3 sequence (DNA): TGTGCCAGCATTATATCCCGGGACGGTCGTGGCGAGCAGTACTTC. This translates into CASIISRDGRGEQYF.

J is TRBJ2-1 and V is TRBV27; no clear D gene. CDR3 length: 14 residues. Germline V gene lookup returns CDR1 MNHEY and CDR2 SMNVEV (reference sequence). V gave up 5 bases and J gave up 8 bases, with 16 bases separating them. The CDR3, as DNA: TGTGCCAGCAGTGAAAGAGCTGGTTGGGATGAGCAGTTCTTC. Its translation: CASSERAGWDEQFF.

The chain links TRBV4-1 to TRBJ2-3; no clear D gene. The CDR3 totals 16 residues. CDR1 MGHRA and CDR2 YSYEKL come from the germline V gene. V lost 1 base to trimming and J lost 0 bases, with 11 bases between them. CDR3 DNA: TGCGCCAGCAGCCAAGGATGGAGCGCTAGCACAGATACGCAGTATTTT. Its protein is CASSQGWSASTDTQYF.

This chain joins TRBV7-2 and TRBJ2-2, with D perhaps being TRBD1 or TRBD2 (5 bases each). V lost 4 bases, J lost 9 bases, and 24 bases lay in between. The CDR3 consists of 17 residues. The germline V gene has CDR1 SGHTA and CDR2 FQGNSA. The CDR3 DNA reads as TGTGCCAGCAGCTCGATATTACCGGGACCGCGTAACCGGGAGCTGTTTTTT. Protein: CASSSILPGPRNRELFF. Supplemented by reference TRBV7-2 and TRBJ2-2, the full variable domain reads GAGVSQSPSNKVTEKGKDVELRCDPISGHTALYWYRQSLGQGLEFLIYFQGNSAPDKSGLPSDRFSAERTGGSVSTLTIQRTQQEDSAVYLCASSSILPGPRNRELFFGEGSRLTVL.

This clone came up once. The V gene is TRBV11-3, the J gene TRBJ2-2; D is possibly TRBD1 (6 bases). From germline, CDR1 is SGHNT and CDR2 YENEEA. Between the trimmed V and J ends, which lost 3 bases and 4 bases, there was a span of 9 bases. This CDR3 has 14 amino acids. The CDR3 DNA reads TGTGCCAGCAGCTTGAAAGGGGGCACCGGGGAGCTGTTTTTT. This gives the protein CASSLKGGTGELFF. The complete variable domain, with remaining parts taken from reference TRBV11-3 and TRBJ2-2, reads EAGVVQSPRYKIIEKKQPVAFWCNPISGHNTLYWYLQNLGQGPELLIRYENEEAVDDSQLPKDRFSAERLKGVDSTLKIQPAELGDSAVYLCASSLKGGTGELFFGEGSRLTVL.

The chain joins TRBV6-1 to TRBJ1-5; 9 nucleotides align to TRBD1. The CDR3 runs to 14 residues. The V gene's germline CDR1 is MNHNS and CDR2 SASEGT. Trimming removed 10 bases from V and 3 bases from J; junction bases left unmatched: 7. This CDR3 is CAIPGDRDNQPQHF. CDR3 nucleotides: TGTGCCATCCCTGGGGACAGGGACAATCAGCCCCAGCATTTT.

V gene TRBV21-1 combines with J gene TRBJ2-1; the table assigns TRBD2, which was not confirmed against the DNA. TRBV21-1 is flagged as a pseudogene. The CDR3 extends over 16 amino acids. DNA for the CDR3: TGTGCCAGCAGCACAAAGCACAACGGGAGCGACAATGAGCAGTTCTTC. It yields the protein CASSTKHNGSDNEQFF.